The 25 T cell receptor beta chains given below trace back to one sample, sequenced in a study of regulatory T cells in long-lasting Graves disease. Time point noted: persistent/refractory GD, antithyroid drugs over 5 years with positive TRAb. RNA isolated from PBMCs was used to make the TCR library. CDR3 regions were amplified by Arm-PCR using iRepertoire HTBI primers to build TCR beta libraries. TCRdb called the multiplex PCR reads again in MiXCR, with one record for every CDR3 protein. Of around 500,000 distinct CDR3 sequences listed, around 21% were seen once; the top ten hold over 7.5%. The starting material was peripheral blood mononuclear cells (PBMCs), obtained when the disease was refractory, from a patient treated with antithyroid drugs. These receptors were obtained from a female donor with Graves disease.

The V and J genes are TRBV5-1 and TRBJ1-1; tentatively, D is TRBD1 (6 bases). With 1 base removed from V and 0 bases from J, the gap between germline ends came to 16 bases. The CDR3 loop spans 17 amino acids. Germline values: CDR1 SGHRS, CDR2 YFSETQ. In nucleotides, the CDR3 is TGCGCCAGCAGCTTGAAACAACCGGGACAAGTGAACACTGAAGCTTTCTTT. Translation: CASSLKQPGQVNTEAFF. Drawing the rest from reference TRBV5-1 and TRBJ1-1, the complete variable domain is KAGVTQTPRYLIKTRGQQVTLSCSPISGHRSVSWYQQTPGQGLQFLFEYFSETQRNKGNFPGRFSGRQFSNSRSEMNVSTLELGDSALYLCASSLKQPGQVNTEAFFGQGTRLTVV.

This clonotype appeared many times. The V and J genes are TRBV30 and TRBJ1-2, with D hard to call. The CDR3 loop spans 13 amino acids. V lost 0 bases, J lost 11 bases, and 16 bases lay in between. The germline gives CDR1 GTSNPN, CDR2 SVGIG (reference sequence). As DNA, the CDR3 is TGTGCCTGGAGTGTTCTTTCCCCTGGAGGTTACACCTTC. It yields the protein CAWSVLSPGGYTF.

At least ten counts were recorded for this clonotype. The chain combines TRBV28 with TRBJ1-2; D not certain. The CDR3 is made up of 15 amino acids. CDR1 is MDHEN and CDR2 is SYDVKM in the germline V gene. The germline V and J ends were trimmed by 4 bases and 8 bases, with 20 bases remaining between them. In DNA form, the CDR3 reads TGTGCCAGCAGTTCCCAACCGGCAGGCCGAGGCGGCTACACCTTC. Protein sequence: CASSSQPAGRGGYTF.

Details on this clonotype: One junction end disagrees with the germline gene, perhaps due to a read error. The rearrangement joins TRBV11-2 to TRBJ2-6; perhaps TRBD1 as D (5 bases). There are 16 residues in the CDR3. Germline CDR1 is SGHAT and CDR2 is FQNNGV. This chain's CDR3 is CASSPLHRSGASVLTF. The CDR3 region has the DNA TGTGCCAGCAGCCCGCTACACCGCTCTGGGGCCAGCGTCCTGACTTTC.

This clonotype was observed at least ten times. CDR3 in amino acids: CASNRLAGSSYEQYF. DNA for the CDR3: TGTGCCAGCAACCGACTAGCGGGAAGCTCCTACGAGCAGTACTTC. The rearrangement uses TRBV27 and TRBJ2-7; 11 nucleotides line up with TRBD2. The CDR3 runs 15 residues. The V gene end was trimmed by 7 bases and the J gene end by 0 bases; junction bases not matched to a gene: 5. Germline V gives CDR1 MNHEY, CDR2 SMNVEV (reference sequence).

At least ten counts were recorded for this clonotype. The V call is TRBV3-1, the J call TRBJ2-7; D is perhaps TRBD2 (7 bases). This CDR3 comprises 14 residues. Germline lookup yields CDR1 LGHDT and CDR2 YNNKEL (reference sequence). V lost 4 bases, J lost 3 bases, and 13 bases lay in between. For the CDR3, the DNA is TGTGCCAGCAGCCCAAAGAGGGGGGGCTACGAGCAGTACTTC. Protein: CASSPKRGGYEQYF.

For this clonotype: A read error is likely, as this CDR3 ends without the conserved phenylalanine or tryptophan. The chain joins TRBV7-8 to TRBJ2-7; 7 bases align to TRBD1. The CDR3 is 13 residues long. CDR1 is SGHVS, CDR2 FQNEAQ, per germline. The CDR3 nucleotides read TGTGTCAGCAGCTTAGACAGGGTCCACGAGCAGTACCTC. It yields the protein CVSSLDRVHEQYL.

This clonotype came up many times. This chain links TRBV27 with TRBJ2-5; TRBD2 aligns across 7 bases. This CDR3 contains 13 residues. The germline gives CDR1 MNHEY, CDR2 SMNVEV (reference sequence). J gave up 5 bases and V 6 bases, and 6 bases lay outside the gene matches. CDR3 region: CASSPQGGETQYF. The CDR3 bases are TGTGCCAGCAGCCCGCAGGGAGGGGAGACCCAGTACTTC.

This clonotype was observed at least ten times. V is TRBV6-1 and J is TRBJ1-2, with D possibly matching TRBD1 (6 bases). CDR1 MNHNS and CDR2 SASEGT come from the germline V gene. The CDR3 has 17 residues. V lost 0 bases and J 8 bases, leaving 22 bases between the germline ends. The CDR3 loop reads CASSEAPGGEGGDGYTF. The DNA of the CDR3 is TGTGCCAGCAGTGAAGCGCCAGGAGGGGAAGGGGGAGACGGCTACACCTTC.

This clonotype was recorded many times. V usage is TRBV2 and J usage is TRBJ1-5; no reliable D call. Trimming took off 4 bases at V and 4 bases at J, with 14 bases between the two ends. The CDR3 runs to 15 residues. Germline V gene sequence: CDR1 SNHLY, CDR2 FYNNEI. DNA of the CDR3: TGTGCCAGCAGTGGAACAATAATAAAAAATCAGCCCCAGCATTTT. Encoded protein: CASSGTIIKNQPQHF.

The V gene is TRBV12-3 or TRBV12-4, the J gene TRBJ2-1; TRBD1 might be the D (8 bases). This CDR3 comprises 15 residues. Between the trimmed V and J ends, which lost 5 bases and 6 bases, there was a span of 17 bases. The CDR3 spells CASSPSDREGNEQFF. The CDR3 coding sequence is TGTGCCAGCAGTCCGTCGGACAGGGAGGGCAATGAGCAGTTCTTC.

This clonotype was counted a few times. The rearrangement joins TRBV27 to TRBJ1-5; D not certain. The V end was cut by 3 bases, the J end by 2 bases, with 8 bases between. The length of the CDR3 is 14 residues. Looked up from germline, CDR1 is MNHEY and CDR2 is SMNVEV (reference sequence). CDR3 nucleotide sequence: TGTGCCAGCAGTTTGTTTTCTGGCAATCAGCCCCAGCATTTT. This encodes CASSLFSGNQPQHF.

The rearrangement links TRBV19 to TRBJ2-7; 10 nucleotides agree with TRBD1. V trimming: 3 bases; J trimming: 1 base; junction bases outside the gene matches: 3. The CDR3 is 15 amino acids. Germline lookup yields CDR1 LNHDA and CDR2 SQIVND (reference sequence). CDR3 sequence reads: CASSIADRGSYEQYF. The CDR3 nucleotides read TGTGCCAGTAGTATCGCGGACAGGGGGTCCTACGAGCAGTACTTC.

In its sample, this clonotype was seen many times. This rearrangement joins TRBV12-3 or TRBV12-4 to TRBJ2-7, with TRBD1 matching 7 bases. The CDR3 length is 14 residues. V gave up 5 bases and J gave up 4 bases; unmatched junction bases: 8. The CDR3 DNA follows: TGTGCCAGCAGTCCCGGGACAGATCCATACGAGCAGTACTTC. Its protein is CASSPGTDPYEQYF.

Ten or more counts support this clonotype. J is TRBJ2-1 and V is TRBV11-2; the match to TRBD2 covers 9 bases. Germline trimming cut 3 bases from V and 6 bases from J; bases unmatched to any gene: 0. This CDR3 is 13 amino acids long. CDR1 is SGHAT, CDR2 FQNNGV, per germline. CDR3 loop: CASSLGLANEQFF. The CDR3 DNA reads TGTGCCAGCAGCTTGGGACTAGCCAATGAGCAGTTCTTC.

This clonotype has a count of ten or more. The J gene is TRBJ2-7, the V gene TRBV27; 7 bases match TRBD2. The CDR3 runs to 13 residues. Germline V gives CDR1 MNHEY, CDR2 SMNVEV (reference sequence). V shed 3 bases, J shed 6 bases, and the junction held 5 bases outside the gene matches. The DNA for the CDR3 is TGTGCCAGCAGTTTCGCTAGCGGATTCGAGCAGTACTTC. It specifies CASSFASGFEQYF.

This sequence joins TRBV2 and TRBJ2-2, with D perhaps matching TRBD2 (6 bases). V shed 2 bases and J shed 5 bases, with 12 bases lying between them. The CDR3 runs 15 residues. The germline V gene encodes CDR1 SNHLY and CDR2 FYNNEI. This CDR3 is CASSETGLLTGELFF. CDR3 coding DNA: TGTGCCAGCAGTGAAACGGGACTCCTAACCGGGGAGCTGTTTTTT.

This clonotype occurred many times. The V call is TRBV6-1, the J call TRBJ1-1, with D possibly TRBD1 on 5 matching bases. Germline V gene data show CDR1 as MNHNS and CDR2 as SASEGT. The CDR3 loop spans 15 amino acids. V lost 5 bases to trimming and J lost 3 bases, with 16 bases between them. CDR3 residues: CASSISRVLYTEAFF. The CDR3 DNA reads as TGTGCCAGCAGTATAAGCAGGGTGTTGTACACTGAAGCTTTCTTT.

This clonotype was seen more than once but under ten times. This chain connects TRBV7-9 to TRBJ1-5; no clear D gene. V lost 1 base, J lost 6 bases, and 13 bases lay in between. Looked up from germline, CDR1 is SEHNR and CDR2 is FQNEAQ (reference sequence). The CDR3 runs to 15 residues. The DNA of the CDR3 is TGTGCCAGCAGCTTAGTTCTTTTGCGGAGTCAGCCCCAGCATTTT. Amino acid sequence: CASSLVLLRSQPQHF.

This clonotype turned up a few times. The chain links TRBV6-2 or TRBV6-3 to TRBJ1-1; D perhaps matches TRBD1 (6 bases). V shed 3 bases and J shed 3 bases, with 23 bases lying between them. The CDR3 runs to 18 residues. The V gene's germline CDR1 is MNHEY and CDR2 SVGEGT. Written as DNA, the CDR3 is TGTGCCAGCAGTTATACACGGTTCCGAGGGGGAGGGCACACTGAAGCTTTCTTT. Translating it yields CASSYTRFRGGGHTEAFF.

The sample holds a few counts of this clonotype. The rearrangement joins TRBV5-4 to TRBJ2-5; possibly TRBD2 for D (6 bases). Trimming left V 3 bases short and J 1 base short, with 13 bases between. This CDR3 is 15 amino acids long. Germline-derived CDR1 and CDR2 are SGHNT and YYREEE (reference sequence). CDR3 in amino acids: CASSSRASVQETQYF. CDR3 nucleotides: TGTGCCAGCAGCTCCCGGGCTAGCGTCCAAGAGACCCAGTACTTC.

This chain uses TRBV6-5 with TRBJ1-1, with 8 bases matching TRBD1. Germline V gene sequence: CDR1 MNHEY, CDR2 SVGAGI. The CDR3 consists of 17 residues. V lost 0 bases and J lost 6; bases outside the gene matches: 12. The CDR3 DNA sequence: TGTGCCAGCAGTTACTCGAGGAGCGACAGGGGTAATGCTGAAGCTTTCTTT. This sequence encodes CASSYSRSDRGNAEAFF.

This clonotype was seen repeatedly, ten times or more. The rearrangement joins TRBV6-1 to TRBJ1-2; 8 bases agree with TRBD1. V shed 4 bases, J shed 4 bases, and the junction held 2 bases outside the gene matches. Looked up from germline, CDR1 is MNHNS and CDR2 is SASEGT. The CDR3 extends over 13 amino acids. The CDR3 loop is CASSATGGYGYTF. CDR3 DNA: TGTGCCAGCAGTGCCACAGGGGGCTATGGCTACACCTTC.

This clonotype was counted only a few times. This chain links TRBV4-1 with TRBJ2-7; TRBD1 matches at 9 bases. J lost 3 bases, V lost 0 bases, and 0 bases had no gene match. The V gene's germline CDR1 is MGHRA and CDR2 YSYEKL. The CDR3 contains 14 residues. The CDR3 sequence is CASSQEGQGYEQYF. The CDR3 DNA follows: TGCGCCAGCAGCCAAGAGGGACAGGGCTACGAGCAGTACTTC.

Ten or more counts support this clonotype. As DNA, the CDR3 is TGTGCCCTAGGGCAGGGAAATGAAGCTTTCTTT. The encoded protein is CALGQGNEAFF. The chain recombines TRBV28 with TRBJ1-1, with a possible D match to TRBD1 (5 bases). The V and J ends lost 11 bases and 7 bases respectively, with 14 bases between them. The CDR3 has 11 amino acids. From germline, CDR1 is MDHEN and CDR2 SYDVKM.